This T cell receptor (beta chain) was profiled in a study of T-cell memory formation after mild COVID-19. TCR alpha and TCR beta cDNA libraries with sample barcodes and UMIs came from 5'RACE using constant-segment primers. TCRdb called the 5' RACE reads again in MiXCR, with one record for every CDR3 protein. The sample has 470,000 or so distinct CDR3 sequences; 15% to 20% are singletons. The junction had 4 bases not matched to a gene; V was cut back by 1 base and J by 2 bases. Germline lookup yields CDR1 SGHTA and CDR2 FQGNSA. The CDR3 totals 15 residues. Turning to this clonotype: The antigen remains unidentified.

Study outcomes and limitations: Mainly CM and EM harbored the contracting CD4+ clones; mainly EMRA harbored the CD8+ ones. Clones shrinking between day 15 and 85 showed a balanced CD4/CD8 split, and those that grew later tilted toward CD4+. Memory cells collected pre-infection included some clones that later responded, suggesting cross-reactive memory joined.

Sequenced material: PBMCs or a T cell subset sorted from them (not recorded which). The receptor was derived from a young man who had mild COVID-19 (a few samples of this study predate the infection). Cell type and time point are not known. The V and J genes are TRBV7-2 and TRBJ1-2, with 7 nucleotides matching TRBD1. CDR3: CASSLVQGVNYGYTF. In DNA, the CDR3 is TGTGCCAGCAGCTTAGTTCAGGGGGTAAACTATGGCTACACCTTC. Filled out from reference TRBV7-2 and TRBJ1-2, the complete variable domain reads GAGVSQSPSNKVTEKGKDVELRCDPISGHTALYWYRQSLGQGLEFLIYFQGNSAPDKSGLPSDRFSAERTGGSVSTLTIQRTQQEDSAVYLCASSLVQGVNYGYTFGSGTRLTVV.